This is a list of T cell receptor beta chains from one sample in a study of cytomegalovirus exposure and HLA in healthy donors. Clones were sequenced by immunoSEQ multiplex PCR, and TCRdb holds only the in-frame ones, with some missing. The listing records 55,000 to 85,000 clones. Sequencing used PBMCs. All receptors derive from a woman aged 30 to 39 in good health and CMV-seronegative. Each CDR3 is given with its conserved first and last residue. The order of the fields is D gene, J gene, V gene, CDR3 DNA, CDR3 protein. D genes are given only for firm matches.

- TRBJ1-3 TRBV4-2 TGTGCCAGCAGCCAATGGACAGTTAGCTCTGGAAACACCATATATTTT CASSQWTVSSGNTIYF
TRBD1 TRBJ2-2 TRBV29-1 TGCAGCGTTGATCCGACAGGGGTCACCGGGGAGCTGTTTTTT CSVDPTGVTGELFF
- TRBJ1-5 TRBV9 TGTGCCAGCAGCGTAGGGCAGGGGAATAATCAGCCCCAGCATTTT CASSVGQGNNQPQHF
TRBD2 TRBJ2-1 TRBV7-9 TGTGCCAGCAGCCTGATCGGGACTAGCGGGGCTAATGAGCAGTTCTTC CASSLIGTSGANEQFF
TRBD2 TRBJ2-1 TRBV4-3 TGCGCCAGCAGCCAAGACGGAAGCGTCGGGGGGTCCTACAATGAGCAGTTCTTC CASSQDGSVGGSYNEQFF
TRBD1 TRBJ2-2 TRBV6-4 TGTGCCAGCAGTGTGACAGGGGGCACCGGGGAGCTGTTTTTT CASSVTGGTGELFF
- TRBJ1-1 TRBV6-6 TGTGCCAGCAGTTACCCCGTAGGGGCGAACACTGAAGCTTTCTTT CASSYPVGANTEAFF
TRBD1 TRBJ1-2 TRBV27 TGTGCCAGCAGTCAGGGACAGGGGTTCTATGGCTACACCTTC CASSQGQGFYGYTF
TRBD2 TRBJ2-3 TRBV15 TGTGCCACCAGATCGGGACTAGCGGGAGTAGATACGCAGTATTTT CATRSGLAGVDTQYF
- TRBJ1-5 TRBV7-9 TGTGCCAGCAGCCCGGTAGGGGGCAATCAGCCCCAGCATTTT CASSPVGGNQPQHF
- TRBJ2-1 TRBV4-3 TGCGCCAGCAGCCAAGGGGTAGCAAGTGAGCAGTTCTTC CASSQGVASEQFF
TRBD2 TRBJ2-7 TRBV27 TGTGCCAGCAGTTTAAGTGGTCTAGCGGGTCTAAGCTCCTACGAGCAGTACTTC CASSLSGLAGLSSYEQYF
- TRBJ2-3 TRBV5-1 TGCGCCAGCAGCTCTAACCGGGATACGCAGTATTTT CASSSNRDTQYF
- TRBJ2-7 TRBV5-4 TGTGCCAGCAGCTTGGGACTCCACGTTACCTACGAGCAGTACTTC CASSLGLHVTYEQYF
- TRBJ2-7 TRBV5-1 TGCGCCAGCAGCCCCGGGGGGCCTGGGGAGCAGTACTTC CASSPGGPGEQYF
- TRBJ2-1 TRBV6-6 TGTGCCAGCAGTTACATGTCTAATGAGCAGTTCTTC CASSYMSNEQFF
TRBD2 TRBJ2-5 TRBV7-9 TGTGCCAGCACCTTGGCGCTAGCGGGGGGCTGGGAGACCCAGTACTTC CASTLALAGGWETQYF
- TRBJ2-1 TRBV5-1 TGCGCCAGCAGCTTGCGAGCGGGAAGGGGGGGTGAGCAGTTCTTC CASSLRAGRGGEQFF
- TRBJ1-5 TRBV19 TGTGCCAGTACCCAACCTCAATCAAGAGAGCCCCAGCATTTT CASTQPQSREPQHF
- TRBJ2-2 TRBV19 TGTGCCAGTAGTATGAGGACTTTGAACACCGGGGAGCTGTTTTTT CASSMRTLNTGELFF
- TRBJ1-2 TRBV28 TGTGCCAGCAGTCCGGGGGGTACCTATGGCTACACCTTC CASSPGGTYGYTF
TRBD1 TRBJ1-1 TRBV18 TGTGCCAGCTCAGATCAGGGGGCGAAGGAAGCTTTCTTT CASSDQGAKEAFF
- TRBJ1-1 TRBV30 TGTGCCTGGAACACCCAGGGGCCGAGGACTGAAGCTTTCTTT CAWNTQGPRTEAFF
- TRBJ2-5 TRBV6-1 TGTGCCAGCAGTGAAGCCGGCAGGGGTCAAGAGACCCAGTACTTC CASSEAGRGQETQYF
- TRBJ2-1 TRBV6-5 TGTGCCAGCAGTTACTCTCTGGACAGTTACAATGAGCAGTTCTTC CASSYSLDSYNEQFF
- TRBJ1-6 TRBV14 TGTGCCAGCAGCCAAGATAAAGGACAGTATAATTCACCCCTCCACTTT CASSQDKGQYNSPLHF
- TRBJ2-7 TRBV4-3 TGCGCCAGCAGCCTCTCCGTGGAGGGTGTGGGCGAGCAGTACTTC CASSLSVEGVGEQYF
TRBD2 TRBJ2-5 TRBV4-2 TGTGCCAGCAGCCAATGGCTCGGACTAGCGGGGGGAAGAGAGACCCAGTACTTC CASSQWLGLAGGRETQYF
TRBD2 TRBJ2-7 TRBV6-5 TGTGCCAGCAGTTACCGGGGGGGGAGCTCCTACGAGCAGTACTTC CASSYRGGSSYEQYF
- TRBJ1-1 TRBV5-1 TGCGCCAGCAGCTTGGGGGGGGAAAACACTGAAGCTTTCTTT CASSLGGENTEAFF
- TRBJ2-5 TRBV30 TGTGCCTGGAGTCGTCTAAGCGGCCCGTCGGAGACCCAGTACTTC CAWSRLSGPSETQYF
- TRBJ1-1 TRBV6-5 TGTGCCAGCAGTTACTCGGGGGGAGAGGCCACTGAAGCTTTCTTT CASSYSGGEATEAFF
- TRBJ1-1 TRBV27 TGTGCCAGCAGTTTAGGGCAGGCGACTGAAGCTTTCTTT CASSLGQATEAFF
- TRBJ1-2 TRBV19 TGTGCCAGTAGTATAGACGAGGCGATGGGTGGCTACACCTTC CASSIDEAMGGYTF
- TRBJ2-5 TRBV7-6 TGTGCCAGCAGCCCAGAACAAGAGACCCAGTACTTC CASSPEQETQYF
TRBD2 TRBJ2-6 TRBV9 TGTGCCAGCAGCGTAATGGGCGGGGGGGCCACTGGGGCCAACGTCCTGACTTTC CASSVMGGGATGANVLTF
- TRBJ2-1 TRBV18 TGTGCCAGCTCACCAATTAACAATGAGCAGTTCTTC CASSPINNEQFF
- TRBJ2-1 TRBV6-4 TGTGCCAGCAGCCCCCATCAGAGTGGAGCAATCAATGAGCAGTTCTTC CASSPHQSGAINEQFF
TRBD1 TRBJ2-7 TRBV5-6 TGTGCCAGCAAACGACAGGGTAGGGACGAGCAGTACTTC CASKRQGRDEQYF
- TRBJ2-7 TRBV11-2 TGTGCCAGCAGCTTACTTCGACAGACCTACGAGCAGTACTTC CASSLLRQTYEQYF
- TRBJ1-4 TRBV7-9 TGTGCCAGCAGGGGAGTCGAAAAACTGTTTTTT CASRGVEKLFF
TRBD2 TRBJ2-5 TRBV7-9 TGTGCCAGCAGCCCTCGGACTAGCGGGGGGACCCAGTACTTC CASSPRTSGGTQYF
- TRBJ2-4 TRBV13 TGTGCCAGCAGCCGACAACCCGAAGCCAAAAACATTCAGTACTTC CASSRQPEAKNIQYF
TRBD2 TRBJ2-7 TRBV6-5 TGTGCCAGCAAAGAGACTAGCGGGCAGGCCTACGAGCAGTACTTC CASKETSGQAYEQYF
TRBD2 TRBJ2-3 TRBV9 TGTGCCAGCAGTCTAGCGGGAGGAGGCACAGATACGCAGTATTTT CASSLAGGGTDTQYF
TRBD2 TRBJ2-1 TRBV28 TGTGCCAGCAGGTCGGCGGGGGACTTGAACAATGAGCAGTTCTTC CASRSAGDLNNEQFF
TRBD2 TRBJ2-5 TRBV29-1 TGCAGCGCCGAGCGGGGCCAAGAGACCCAGTACTTC CSAERGQETQYF
- TRBJ1-2 TRBV7-2 TGTGCCAGCAGCTTCGCCTCACCAGGATCCCTTGGAGGCTACACCTTC CASSFASPGSLGGYTF
- TRBJ2-7 TRBV19 TGTGCCAGTAGTGGCGGCTCCTACGAGCAGTACTTC CASSGGSYEQYF
- TRBJ1-4 TRBV7-9 TGTGCCAGCAGCTTAGCTTTCCAGGGCCGTGAAAAACTGTTTTTT CASSLAFQGREKLFF
- TRBJ1-4 TRBV18 TGTGCCAGCTCACCCCAAACAGGGAACGCTAATGAAAAACTGTTTTTT CASSPQTGNANEKLFF
- TRBJ1-5 TRBV6-5 TGTGCCAGCAGTTACTCAAACAGGGTCAATCAGCCCCAGCATTTT CASSYSNRVNQPQHF